A selection of T cell receptor beta chains follows, all from one sample in a study of T cell repertoires in cytomegalovirus infection. TCRdb analysed the reads with MiXCR anew, one entry per CDR3 protein. The data show 740,000 or so distinct CDR3 sequences, 35% seen once. Sequencing was performed on PBMCs. Every receptor here comes from a human donor in good health (CMV status not recorded). Some clones in this sample may be carry-over from other donors' samples. Both conserved end residues are part of each CDR3. The D gene is left open where the match is weak. Clone size is given for some rows only: seen once, a few or many times, or a class if the clone is expanded.

CDR3 protein,CDR3 DNA,D gene,V gene,J gene,clone size
CASSLGTGLGTGAYETQYF,TGTGCCAGCAGCTTAGGGACTGGTTTGGGCACAGGGGCATACGAGACCCAGTACTTC,TRBD1,TRBV7-6,TRBJ2-5,many
CASSAKLAGDYNEQFF,TGTGCCAGCAGCGCCAAGCTAGCGGGGGATTACAATGAGCAGTTCTTC,TRBD2,TRBV7-6,TRBJ2-1,-
CASSLRASGRNTEAFF,TGTGCCAGCAGCTTAAGGGCGAGTGGGAGGAACACTGAAGCTTTCTTT,-,TRBV7-3,TRBJ1-1,few
CASSLNPTNTESFF,TGTGCCAGCAGCTTAAACCCGACCAACACTGAATCGTTCTTT,-,TRBV7-2,TRBJ1-1,-
CASSLGLAGALNEQFF,TGTGCCAGCAGCTTGGGACTAGCGGGGGCCCTCAATGAGCAGTTCTTC,TRBD2,TRBV5-4,TRBJ2-1,-
CATSRDRRQGARVTQYF,TGTGCCACCAGCAGAGATAGAAGACAGGGCGCGCGTGTGACCCAGTACTTC,TRBD1,TRBV15,TRBJ2-5,-
CSASTVNTEAFF,TGCAGTGCTAGCACCGTGAACACTGAAGCTTTCTTT,-,TRBV20-1,TRBJ1-1,-
CASSLVRAYNEKLFF,TGTGCCAGCAGCTTAGTTCGGGCCTATAATGAAAAACTGTTTTTT,-,TRBV7-2,TRBJ1-4,few
CASSLLPRRGRGQEGDQPQHF,TGTGCCAGCAGTTTATTACCCCGCCGTGGTAGGGGGCAGGAGGGAGATCAGCCCCAGCATTTT,TRBD1,TRBV28,TRBJ1-5,-
CASSEMAGMAETQYF,TGTGCCAGCAGTGAAATGGCAGGGATGGCGGAGACCCAGTACTTC,-,TRBV25-1,TRBJ2-5,-
CSVAHSSGANVLTF,TGCAGCGTTGCGCACAGCTCTGGGGCCAACGTCCTGACTTTC,-,TRBV29-1,TRBJ2-6,-
CASSSREKGTQYF,TGTGCCAGCAGCTCCAGGGAGAAGGGTACGCAGTATTTT,-,TRBV7-6,TRBJ2-3,-
CSARSTSRTDTQYF,TGCAGTGCTAGATCGACTAGCAGAACAGATACGCAGTATTTT,TRBD2,TRBV20-1,TRBJ2-3,-
CASSLKPERLRETQYF,TGTGCCAGCAGTTTAAAGCCCGAACGCCTAAGGGAGACCCAGTACTTC,-,TRBV12-3/TRBV12-4,TRBJ2-5,few
CASRGQGSTGELFF,TGTGCCAGTAGGGGACAGGGAAGCACCGGGGAGCTGTTTTTT,TRBD1,TRBV19,TRBJ2-2,-
CASSPGRMDGYTF,TGTGCCAGCAGCCCAGGGAGGATGGACGGCTACACCTTC,-,TRBV12-3/TRBV12-4,TRBJ1-2,few
CASSHPNRVHDNSPLHF,TGTGCCAGCAGCCATCCAAACAGGGTTCACGATAATTCACCCCTCCACTTT,-,TRBV11-2,TRBJ1-6,-
CASSYRGQGVSEAFF,TGTGCCAGCAGTTACCGAGGACAGGGCGTATCTGAAGCTTTCTTT,TRBD1,TRBV6-2/TRBV6-3,TRBJ1-1,few
CATSRPSTDTQYF,TGTGCCACCAGTCGACCAAGCACAGATACGCAGTATTTT,-,TRBV24-1,TRBJ2-3,few
CASMATWSSYNEQFF,TGTGCCAGCATGGCTACCTGGAGCTCCTACAATGAGCAGTTCTTC,-,TRBV6-6,TRBJ2-1,-
CASTLPGVGGATGELFF,TGTGCCAGCACCCTCCCCGGTGTGGGGGGGGCAACCGGGGAGCTGTTTTTT,-,TRBV28,TRBJ2-2,-